This T cell receptor (beta chain) was sequenced in a study of blood T cell repertoires in COVID-19. Study details: COVID-19 samples, acute and convalescent, were from the United States, Italy and Spain. The cDNA or gDNA used as material had been derived from T cells, B-cell-depleted T cells, or PBMCs.

In the original workflow: Reference gene primer amplification in the assay estimated nucleated cell counts. Sequenced by immunoSEQ multiplex PCR; TCRdb stores in-frame clones only, minus some. That table is the source of V, J and clone size, and D and trimming were worked out from the DNA. In the table there are 130,000 to 150,000 clones, approximately 89% of which are singletons. Germline CDR1 LNHDA, CDR2 SQIVND (reference sequence). Trimming took 4 bases from V and 2 from J; bases not matched to a gene: 3. The CDR3 contains 15 residues. The chain carries TRBV19 and TRBJ1-5; 9 bases agree with TRBD1. The sequence was obtained from a woman between 45 and 65 years old with acute or convalescent COVID-19. Specimen: peripheral blood. The CDR3 DNA sequence: TGTGCCAGTAGTACCCGGGACAGGGGCAATCAGCCCCAGCATTTT. Translating it yields CASSTRDRGNQPQHF.